This record covers a single T cell receptor (beta chain). Its specific antigen is unknown. The sample holds no much larger clone one base away, and base qualities are not on file. The cohort consisted of approximately 690 healthy bone marrow donors. All cohort members were sampled while nominally healthy, although unrecorded immune exposures were likely present. The donor tested CMV seronegative, placing the donor among the 352 seronegative members of the cohort. Every donor gave a peripheral blood sample, and the peripheral blood mononuclear cells from that sample were used for TCR beta sequencing. Genomic DNA extraction from the blood cell samples was performed with the Qiagen DNeasy Blood Extraction Kit. The sample is drawn from a study of cytomegalovirus exposure and HLA in healthy donors (TCRdb year 2017). Describing the broader study: According to an earlier analysis of 550 to 750 of the donors, 150 million to 200 million T cells yielded 100 million or so unique TCR beta sequences and more than 250 Gb of sequence data. To predict cytomegalovirus infection status, the study combined high-throughput TCR immunosequencing, statistical association of individual TCRs with disease status, and machine learning. Among the roughly 370 genotyped donors, approximately 77% belonged to the genetic ancestry cluster associated with self-reported Caucasian donors. Roughly five DR-DQ haplotypes were treated as single units for association and clustering because of strong linkage in the cohort. Rather than using new phenotypic data, the later analysis identified candidate immune exposures from TCR beta sequences and from how often those sequences occurred across donors. On average, roughly 240,000 unique TCR beta nucleotide sequences were sequenced per donor among some 430 genotyped donors of the cohort, with 15% to 20% of those sequences being non-productive. The study profiled the T cell repertoires of 500 to 800 subjects by immunosequencing and related them to cytomegalovirus serostatus. The aim of the study was to test whether cataloging public T cell receptors could identify signatures of past pathogen exposure. An earlier analysis of several hundred of the donors applied high-throughput TCR beta sequencing to assess whether each TCR beta V gene segment acted as functional or pseudogenic. The number of typed donors differed by locus: about 629-640 for A, B, C, DRB1 and DQB1; 522 for DQA1; 606 for DPA1; and about 450 for DPB1. Every discovery cohort repertoire had been produced on one sequencing platform. Approximately 300 gigabases of sequencing data and approximately 91 million unique TCR sequences made up an early release that covered 500 to 700 HLA-typed donors. In addition to the first cohort of around 670 subjects, a separate validation cohort of some 120 different subjects was used. Alongside the repertoire data, information on donor age, sex, ethnicity and CMV serostatus was compiled. Genome-wide SNP genotypes for about 60% of the roughly 700 donors were used in a later genetic analysis, which treated that subset as a discovery cohort. Class I and class II HLA loci were covered by the typing at four-digit resolution. A later analysis re-analyzed previously published TCR beta repertoires from 550 to 700 donors and added high-resolution HLA genotyping to study TCR occurrence patterns. Here is what the overall study found, with its caveats: In vitro tests confirmed that a few of the cytomegalovirus-associated TCR beta chains recognize cytomegalovirus antigens. Some IMGT-functional V segments, including TRBV6-2 and TRBV6-3, could not be told apart with the 87-base-pair reads, so those segments were excluded. Most TCR sequences were observed very rarely across donors, whereas some public TCRs were present in many individuals. The earlier analysis of 587 of the donors excluded seventeen rarely observed V segments, including chromosome 9 orphons, because counts were too low. In a later genetic analysis, fewer N-insertions in productive TCRs were reported among donors in an Asian-associated ancestry cluster than the 666-donor mean. In a later analysis, most CMV-associated TCR beta chains were found to appear HLA-restricted, with HLA associations seemingly driven largely by CMV exposure. A further reported finding was that TCR beta sequences accurately predicted the HLA-A and HLA-B alleles for most subjects in the first cohort. The presence/absence analyses assumed that sequencing depth was roughly uniform across donors, and that assumption may not be true. A cluster of highly shared sequence variants was judged likely to be a technical artifact of the sequencing pipeline. Strong co-occurrence of HLA alleles, especially DR and DQ, made assigning TCR associations to individual alleles difficult. The only immune exposure information available for the cohort was CMV serostatus. Linkage disequilibrium might explain the correlated functional status among segregating V segments, but an unknown experimental factor could not be ruled out. An association between a missense DCLRE1C variant and V-gene and J-gene trimming of TCR beta chains was found in a later genetic analysis and replicated in an independent cohort. According to the authors, the approach could potentially be generalized to other disease states and immunological phenotypes. Because HLA typing was missing for some donors at each locus, association tests included only the typed subset. In a later analysis, HLA-associated TCR beta chains were found to be more clonally expanded and to have lower generation probabilities than equally common non-associated chains. Broadly in line with IMGT annotations, most TCR beta V segments showed up in productive rearrangements about 87% or about 30% of the time in an earlier analysis of approximately 640 of the donors. In a later analysis, TCR association rates were found to vary across HLA loci, with the most associated TCRs seen for DRB1 alleles and the fewest for HLA-C alleles. Cytomegalovirus status was reported to be diagnosed by the classifier with high specificity and sensitivity in both the original and validation cohorts. A total of about 180 TCR beta chains were listed by the study as associated with cytomegalovirus. Specific HLA alleles were associated with more than 15,000 TCR beta sequences at a false discovery rate of 0.05 in a later analysis. This cohort had only TCR beta chains sequenced, and the lack of alpha or paired-chain data limited which features could be detected. A later analysis reported that several top co-occurrence clusters appeared linked to parvovirus B19, influenza, CMV and Epstein-Barr virus.

The protocol used for the library was the immunoSEQ multiplex PCR assay. For the multiplex PCR, a mixture combining 60 forward primers for TCR Vbeta segments and 13 reverse primers for TCR Jbeta segments was used. Amplification of the CDR3 region of rearranged TCR beta genes was performed with a multiplex PCR assay on genomic DNA. The amplified TCR beta libraries were sequenced on the Illumina HiSeq System as 87-base-pair reads. On the study's bioinformatics: A later analysis tallied around 82 million unique TCR beta chains across the 640 or so repertoires, and approximately 12 million of those chains were shared by two or more donors. To remove PCR and sequencing errors, raw reads were error-corrected and collapsed into unique sequences using a nearest-neighbor algorithm that merged closely related sequences. CDR3 sequences were aligned to IMGT reference sequences to assign V, D and J gene segments. For a sequence to be retained, a match of at least six nucleotides was required to both a V gene segment and a J gene segment. Rearrangements were classified as productive when the CDR3 lacked stop codons and remained in frame with V and J, and all other rearrangements were classified as non-productive. CDR3 was defined according to IMGT convention as the region running from the second conserved V-encoded cysteine to the conserved J-encoded phenylalanine. Sequences without an unambiguous match to a single V gene segment were excluded from the earlier analysis of over 500 of the donors. An earlier analysis of 550 to 650 of the donors classified V segments as functional when productive rearrangements were above 56.7% and as segregating when the standard deviation between donors was above 5%. A statistical classification framework was developed to diagnose cytomegalovirus status using the catalog of TCR beta chain sequences. A later analysis assigned V and J genes by comparing TCR nucleotide sequences with IMGT/GENE-DB human TR gene sequences. Using the TCRdist pipeline, a later analysis assigned CDR3 sequences along with most-parsimonious VDJ recombination scenarios. In a later analysis, each TCR beta chain was defined by its CDR3 amino acid sequence together with its V-gene family, and reads lacking a unique V-gene family were excluded. A later analysis removed 592 highly shared, low-generation-probability nucleotide sequences to deal with suspected cross-contamination and a sequencing artifact. For each public chain, a later analysis derived a clonal expansion index from normalized ranks of inferred template counts within each repertoire. Generation probabilities in a later analysis came from a VDJ recombination model fitted to out-of-frame rearrangements, and those results were checked against IGoR. A later analysis scored TCR-TCR, TCR-HLA and TCR-CMV co-occurrence with hypergeometric tests, applying a repertoire-size bias correction to TCR pairs. To estimate false discovery rates, a later analysis permuted the HLA or CMV assignments 20 times. In a later analysis, co-occurring TCRs were grouped with DBSCAN, and TCRdist sequence similarity was added when clustering was performed within HLA-allele-positive subsets. For co-occurrence clustering, repertoires with fewer than 30,000 or more than 120,000 public chains were excluded, along with roughly 5 repertoires with anomalous nucleotide sharing. Held by TCRdb, this immuneACCESS table contains in-frame sequences only and omits some clones. Under half of the omission traces to an unresolved V gene where checked; the cause of the rest is unknown. From that table come the V and J calls and clone size; the DNA was used to work out D and trimming. This sample lists fewer than 200,000 clones; approximately 70% were detected once. Of the sample, about 1.7% falls within the top ten clones.

The CDR3 holds 12 amino acids from the cysteine to the phenylalanine. Here the CDR3 DNA is all that survives: 36 bases in frame from base 1. Cut back by 0 bases and 6 bases, the V and J ends lie 6 bases apart. The CDR1 and CDR2 encoded by the germline V gene are SGHRS and YFSETQ. The rearranged segments are TRBV5-1 and TRBJ1-1; a tentative D call is TRBD1 (6 bases match). The source material was PBMCs. This sequence originates from a woman in her thirties in good health and CMV-seronegative. In nucleotide form, the sequence is TGCGCCAGCAGCTTGGGACAGGCTGAAGCTTTCTTT. Its amino acids are CASSLGQAEAFF.